The entry that follows covers one TCR beta chain sequence. Data came from immunoSEQ multiplex PCR; TCRdb stores just in-frame clones and leaves some out. This table holds around 86,000 clones, approximately 95% found once. This entry belongs to a study of T cell changes during pregnancy in multiple sclerosis. This CDR3 contains 15 residues. Germline loops: CDR1 MGHRA, CDR2 YSYEKL. Trimming shortened V by 4 bases and J by 11 bases, and 18 bases separated the two germline ends. The source was peripheral blood, collected in the first trimester of pregnancy. The chain is built from TRBV4-1 and TRBJ1-6, with TRBD1 as a possible D gene (6 bases). The receptor was derived from a female donor with multiple sclerosis, enrolled in a pregnancy study. DNA of the CDR3: TGCGCCAGCAGCCCGTTCCAGACAGGCGCGCCACCCCTCCACTTT. Translated: CASSPFQTGAPPLHF.